Listed here are 10 T cell receptor beta chains from one sample, sequenced in a study of OX40 agonist ivuxolimab in advanced cancers. The table came from immunoSEQ multiplex PCR; TCRdb's copy has only in-frame clones and leaves some out. Counted here are just over 60,000 clones, 80% to 95% occurring once; the ten biggest clones make up roughly 0.6%. Sequencing was performed on CD4+ or CD8+ T cells sorted from blood, taken in a trial of the OX40 agonist ivuxolimab. All receptors come from an adult with an advanced solid tumor such as melanoma, head and neck, liver or kidney cancer.

This clone was seen only once. The sample holds other DNA sequences that translate to the same CDR3. The CDR3 loop is CASSVVGGGGNEQFF. The DNA for the CDR3 is TGTGCCAGCAGCGTAGTTGGCGGAGGCGGTAATGAGCAGTTCTTC. V usage is TRBV9 and J usage is TRBJ2-1; possible D gene TRBD2, 5 bases. V was trimmed by 0 bases and J by 7 bases, leaving 14 bases between them. Germline CDR1 is SGDLS and CDR2 is YYNGEE. The CDR3 covers 15 residues. Combining the CDR3 with reference TRBV9 and TRBJ2-1 gives the whole variable domain DSGVTQTPKHLITATGQRVTLRCSPRSGDLSVYWYQQSLDQGLQFLIQYYNGEERAKGNILERFSAQQFPDLHSELNLSSLELGDSALYFCASSVVGGGGNEQFFGPGTRLTVL.

The chain combines TRBV5-1 with TRBJ2-3; no clear D gene. V lost 4 bases and J 4 bases, leaving 13 bases between the germline ends. Germline CDR1 is SGHRS and CDR2 is YFSETQ. The CDR3 spans 14 residues. CDR3 region: CASSPDGLPDTQYF. CDR3 bases: TGCGCCAGCAGCCCTGATGGCTTACCAGATACGCAGTATTTT. Full variable domain (missing parts from reference TRBV5-1 and TRBJ2-3): KAGVTQTPRYLIKTRGQQVTLSCSPISGHRSVSWYQQTPGQGLQFLFEYFSETQRNKGNFPGRFSGRQFSNSRSEMNVSTLELGDSALYLCASSPDGLPDTQYFGPGTRLTVL.

The chain uses TRBV19 and TRBJ2-7; unclear D gene. The CDR3 is 13 residues long. Germline V gene sequence: CDR1 LNHDA, CDR2 SQIVND (reference sequence). Trimming cost V 2 bases and J 3 bases, with 8 bases left between them. CDR3 protein: CASSINTYYEQYF. For the CDR3, the DNA is TGTGCCAGTAGTATAAACACATACTACGAGCAGTACTTC.

The gene calls are TRBV19 and TRBJ2-4; tentatively, D is TRBD1 (6 bases). Trimming took off 5 bases at V and 8 bases at J, with 13 bases between the two ends. This CDR3 has 13 residues. Germline CDR1 is LNHDA and CDR2 is SQIVND (reference sequence). The CDR3 spells CASSRDRFDIQYF. For the CDR3, the DNA is TGTGCCAGTAGTCGTGACAGGTTCGACATTCAGTACTTC. The variable domain in full, completed from reference TRBV19 and TRBJ2-4, reads DGGITQSPKYLFRKEGQNVTLSCEQNLNHDAMYWYRQDPGQGLRLIYYSQIVNDFQKGDIAEGYSVSREKKESFPLTVTSAQKNPTAFYLCASSRDRFDIQYFGAGTRLSVL.

V usage is TRBV19 and J usage is TRBJ1-4; D unresolved. The CDR3 spans 16 residues. V was cut by 7 bases and J by 0 bases, with 15 bases left in between. In germline, CDR1 is LNHDA, CDR2 SQIVND (reference sequence). The CDR3, as DNA: TGTGCCAGTACCTACCGTAGAGGTGCAACTAATGAAAAACTGTTTTTT. Amino acids: CASTYRRGATNEKLFF.

The rearrangement joins TRBV5-4 to TRBJ2-5; no definite D call. Trimming cost V 4 bases and J 5 bases, with 21 bases left between them. Looked up from germline, CDR1 is SGHNT and CDR2 is YYREEE (reference sequence). The CDR3 spans 16 residues. CDR3 amino acids: CASSEPPGALGETQYF. In DNA form, the CDR3 reads TGTGCCAGCAGCGAACCCCCCGGAGCCCTAGGCGAGACCCAGTACTTC.

This clone was counted between two and nine times. The V gene is TRBV2, the J gene TRBJ1-6; tentative D call: TRBD1 (5 bases). Trimming removed 6 bases at V and 10 bases at J, with 13 bases between. This CDR3 is built from 13 residues. The germline gives CDR1 SNHLY, CDR2 FYNNEI. CDR3 sequence reads: CASSPTERSPLHF. The CDR3 region has the DNA TGTGCCAGCAGCCCGACAGAGCGGTCACCCCTCCACTTT.

The table lists this clone with a count of one. The chain links TRBV6-5 to TRBJ1-1, with D unresolved. The CDR3 is 13 amino acids. Germline CDR1 is MNHEY and CDR2 is SVGAGI. Trimming pared 6 bases from V and 8 bases from J, leaving 16 bases between. CDR3: CASRDQSGNEAFF. CDR3 DNA sequence: TGTGCCAGCAGAGACCAGAGTGGGAACGAAGCTTTCTTT.

The chain recombines TRBV6-1 with TRBJ1-3; D might be TRBD1 (5 bases). The V and J ends lost 6 bases and 3 bases respectively, with 15 bases between them. The CDR3 spans 15 residues. The germline V gene has CDR1 MNHNS and CDR2 SASEGT. The CDR3 is CASREQVWNGNTIYF. In DNA form, the CDR3 reads TGTGCCAGCAGAGAACAGGTTTGGAATGGAAACACCATATATTTT.

The V gene is TRBV10-3, the J gene TRBJ1-5; no definite D call. Trimming pared 0 bases from V and 3 bases from J, leaving 9 bases between. This CDR3 contains 15 residues. Germline V gives CDR1 ENHRY, CDR2 SYGVKD. CDR3 nucleotides: TGTGCCATCAGTGAGTCGTTAGACTTCAATCAGCCCCAGCATTTT. Translation: CAISESLDFNQPQHF.